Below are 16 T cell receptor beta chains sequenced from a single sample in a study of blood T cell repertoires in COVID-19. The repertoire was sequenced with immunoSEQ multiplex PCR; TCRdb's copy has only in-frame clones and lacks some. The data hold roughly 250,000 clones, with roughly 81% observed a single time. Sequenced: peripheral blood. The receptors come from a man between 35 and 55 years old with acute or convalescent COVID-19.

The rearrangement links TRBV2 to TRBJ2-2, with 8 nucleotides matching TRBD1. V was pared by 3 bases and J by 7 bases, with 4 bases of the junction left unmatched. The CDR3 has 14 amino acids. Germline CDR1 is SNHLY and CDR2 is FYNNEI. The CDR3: CASSELQGVGELFF. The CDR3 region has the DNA TGTGCCAGCAGTGAGCTACAGGGGGTCGGGGAGCTGTTTTTT. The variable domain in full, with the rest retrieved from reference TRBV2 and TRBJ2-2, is EPEVTQTPSHQVTQMGQEVILRCVPISNHLYFYWYRQILGQKVEFLVSFYNNEISEKSEIFDDQFSVERPDGSNFTLKIRSTKLEDSAMYFCASSELQGVGELFFGEGSRLTVL.

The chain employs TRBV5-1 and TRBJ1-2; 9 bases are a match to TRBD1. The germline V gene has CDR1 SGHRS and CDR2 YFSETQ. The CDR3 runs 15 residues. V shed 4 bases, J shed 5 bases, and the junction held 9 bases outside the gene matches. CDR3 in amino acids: CASSPTDRGGYGYTF. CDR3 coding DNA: TGCGCCAGCAGCCCGACGGACAGGGGAGGGTATGGCTACACCTTC.

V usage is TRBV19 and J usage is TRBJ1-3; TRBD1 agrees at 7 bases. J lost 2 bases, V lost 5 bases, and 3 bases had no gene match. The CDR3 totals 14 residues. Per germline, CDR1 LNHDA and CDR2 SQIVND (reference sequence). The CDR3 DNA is TGTGCCAGTAGTCGCCAGGGGGCTGGAAACACCATATATTTT. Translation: CASSRQGAGNTIYF. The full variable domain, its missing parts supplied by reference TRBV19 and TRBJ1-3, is DGGITQSPKYLFRKEGQNVTLSCEQNLNHDAMYWYRQDPGQGLRLIYYSQIVNDFQKGDIAEGYSVSREKKESFPLTVTSAQKNPTAFYLCASSRQGAGNTIYFGEGSWLTVV.

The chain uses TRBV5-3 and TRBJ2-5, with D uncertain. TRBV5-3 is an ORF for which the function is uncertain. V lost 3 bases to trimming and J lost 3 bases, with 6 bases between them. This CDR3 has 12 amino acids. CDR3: CARSSYEETQYF. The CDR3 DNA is TGTGCCAGAAGCTCGTATGAAGAGACCCAGTACTTC.

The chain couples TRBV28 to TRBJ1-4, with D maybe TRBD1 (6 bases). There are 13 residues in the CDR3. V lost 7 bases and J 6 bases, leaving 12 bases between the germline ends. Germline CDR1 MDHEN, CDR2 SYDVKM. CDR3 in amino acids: CASTRDIYEKLFF. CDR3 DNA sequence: TGTGCCAGCACTCGGGACATCTATGAAAAACTGTTTTTT.

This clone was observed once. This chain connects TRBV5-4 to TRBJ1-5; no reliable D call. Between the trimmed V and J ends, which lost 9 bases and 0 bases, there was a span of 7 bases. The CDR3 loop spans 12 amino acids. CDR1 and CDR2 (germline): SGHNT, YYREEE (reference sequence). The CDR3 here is CATSYSNQPQHF. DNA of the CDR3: TGTGCCACCAGTTATAGCAATCAGCCCCAGCATTTT.

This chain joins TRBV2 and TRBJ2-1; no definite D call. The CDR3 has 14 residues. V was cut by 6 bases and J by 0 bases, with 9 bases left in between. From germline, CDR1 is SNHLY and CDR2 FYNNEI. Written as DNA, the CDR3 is TGTGCCAGCAGCTTAGCTTCCTCCTACAATGAGCAGTTCTTC. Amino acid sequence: CASSLASSYNEQFF.

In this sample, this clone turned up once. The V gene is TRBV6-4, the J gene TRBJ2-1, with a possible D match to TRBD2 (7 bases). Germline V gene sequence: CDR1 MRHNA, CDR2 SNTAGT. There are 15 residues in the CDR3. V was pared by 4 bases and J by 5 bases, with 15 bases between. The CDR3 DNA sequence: TGTGCCAGCAGTGTTGGGCGGGGGCCTAACAATGAGCAGTTCTTC. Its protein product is CASSVGRGPNNEQFF.

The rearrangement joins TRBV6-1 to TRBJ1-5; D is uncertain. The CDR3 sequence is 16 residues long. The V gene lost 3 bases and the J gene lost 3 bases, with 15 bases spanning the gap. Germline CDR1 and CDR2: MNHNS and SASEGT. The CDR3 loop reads CASSDLRGLHNQPQHF. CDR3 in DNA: TGTGCCAGCAGTGACCTTCGGGGTCTCCACAATCAGCCCCAGCATTTT.

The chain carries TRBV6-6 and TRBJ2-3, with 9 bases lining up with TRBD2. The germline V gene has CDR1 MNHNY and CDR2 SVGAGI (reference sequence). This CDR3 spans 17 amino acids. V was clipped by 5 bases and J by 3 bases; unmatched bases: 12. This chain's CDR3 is CASSLSGAGGPTDTQYF. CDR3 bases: TGTGCCAGCAGTCTCTCTGGGGCGGGGGGGCCAACAGATACGCAGTATTTT.

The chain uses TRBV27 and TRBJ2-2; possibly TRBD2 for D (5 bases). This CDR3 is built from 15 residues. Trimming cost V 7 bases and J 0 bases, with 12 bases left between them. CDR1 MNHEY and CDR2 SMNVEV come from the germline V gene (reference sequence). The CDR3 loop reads CASKTLGANTGELFF. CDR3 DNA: TGTGCCAGCAAAACCCTCGGGGCGAACACCGGGGAGCTGTTTTTT.

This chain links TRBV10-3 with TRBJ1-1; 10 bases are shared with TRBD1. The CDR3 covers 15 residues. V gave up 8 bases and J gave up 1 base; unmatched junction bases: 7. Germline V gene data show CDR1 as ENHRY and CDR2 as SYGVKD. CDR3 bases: TGTGCCATCCTCGGACAGGGGGAAGGGAACACTGAAGCTTTCTTT. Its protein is CAILGQGEGNTEAFF.

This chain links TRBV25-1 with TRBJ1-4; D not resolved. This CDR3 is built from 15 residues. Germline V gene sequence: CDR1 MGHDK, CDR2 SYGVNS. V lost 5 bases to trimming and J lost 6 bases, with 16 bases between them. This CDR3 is CASSYPGRNDEKLFF. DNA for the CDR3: TGTGCCAGCAGTTACCCGGGAAGGAACGATGAAAAACTGTTTTTT.

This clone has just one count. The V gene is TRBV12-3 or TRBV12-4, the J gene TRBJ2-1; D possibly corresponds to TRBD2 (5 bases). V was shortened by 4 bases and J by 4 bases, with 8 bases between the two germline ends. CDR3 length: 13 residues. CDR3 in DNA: TGTGCCAGCAGTTCCGGGGATTACAATGAGCAGTTCTTC. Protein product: CASSSGDYNEQFF.

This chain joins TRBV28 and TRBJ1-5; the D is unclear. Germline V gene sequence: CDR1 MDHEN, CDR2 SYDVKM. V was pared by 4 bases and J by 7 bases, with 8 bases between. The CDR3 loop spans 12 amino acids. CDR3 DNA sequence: TGTGCCAGCAGTTCCCCGGGACAGCCCCAGCATTTT. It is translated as CASSSPGQPQHF.

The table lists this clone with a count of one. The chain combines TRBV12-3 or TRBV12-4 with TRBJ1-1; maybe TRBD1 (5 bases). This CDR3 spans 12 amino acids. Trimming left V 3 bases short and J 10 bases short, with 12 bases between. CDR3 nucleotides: TGTGCCAGCAGTTTCGCCGGGGGGGGAGCTTTCTTT. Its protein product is CASSFAGGGAFF.